The 6 T cell receptor beta chains given below trace back to one sample, sequenced in a study of T cell responses to AZD1222 COVID-19 vaccine. This table comes from immunoSEQ multiplex PCR, and its TCRdb copy is limited to in-frame clones, with some not included. The sample yields 140,000 to 150,000 clones, around 92% seen once. The sequencing here drew on peripheral blood, taken 28 days after the second AZD1222 dose. The receptors were gathered from an adult who received the AZD1222 COVID-19 vaccine.

This clone has only one observation. J is TRBJ2-1 and V is TRBV28; TRBD2 matches 9 bases. CDR3 length: 16 residues. The V segment lost 5 bases and the J segment 9 bases; nucleotides outside the gene matches: 14. Germline lookup yields CDR1 MDHEN and CDR2 SYDVKM. CDR3 in amino acids: CASSLSGTSRRAEQFF. CDR3 bases: TGTGCCAGCAGTCTCTCCGGGACTAGCCGACGGGCTGAGCAGTTCTTC.

The rearrangement links TRBV18 to TRBJ1-5; D might be TRBD1 (5 bases). Trimming removed 4 bases at V and 6 bases at J, with 13 bases between. The germline V gene has CDR1 KGHSH and CDR2 LQKENI. The CDR3 is 14 amino acids. CDR3 sequence: CASSRDRDGQPQHF. The CDR3 DNA sequence: TGTGCCAGCTCACGGGACCGGGATGGTCAGCCCCAGCATTTT.

The chain couples TRBV12-3 or TRBV12-4 to TRBJ2-1, with 9 bases that match TRBD1. With V trimmed by 5 bases and J by 5 bases, 1 base remained unmatched. CDR3 size: 13 residues. The CDR3 nucleotides read TGTGCCAGCAGTGGACAGGGGAACAATGAGCAGTTCTTC. This sequence encodes CASSGQGNNEQFF.

This clone came up once. The chain carries TRBV25-1 and TRBJ1-4, with D possibly being TRBD1 (5 bases). Trimming stripped 3 bases from V and 7 bases from J, with 15 bases between. Germline V gene sequence: CDR1 MGHDK, CDR2 SYGVNS. The CDR3 is 15 residues long. In nucleotides, the CDR3 is TGTGCCAGCAGTGATCCGGGGGGTAGGAGTGAAAAACTGTTTTTT. Its protein product is CASSDPGGRSEKLFF.

This clone was seen only once. DNA of the CDR3: TGTGCCAGCAGGGGGGGGACGGTCACCTACGAGCAGTACTTC. Protein sequence: CASRGGTVTYEQYF. This chain joins TRBV6-1 and TRBJ2-7; 7 bases fit TRBD2. V lost 6 bases and J lost 2; bases outside the gene matches: 7. The CDR3 has 14 amino acids. Germline V gene sequence: CDR1 MNHNS, CDR2 SASEGT.

The rearrangement links TRBV6-5 to TRBJ1-1; D is unclear. V was shortened by 0 bases and J by 2 bases, with 10 bases between the two germline ends. This CDR3 spans 15 amino acids. The germline gives CDR1 MNHEY, CDR2 SVGAGI. CDR3 coding DNA: TGTGCCAGCAGTTACTCGACTGGGGTCAACACTGAAGCTTTCTTT. Its translation: CASSYSTGVNTEAFF.